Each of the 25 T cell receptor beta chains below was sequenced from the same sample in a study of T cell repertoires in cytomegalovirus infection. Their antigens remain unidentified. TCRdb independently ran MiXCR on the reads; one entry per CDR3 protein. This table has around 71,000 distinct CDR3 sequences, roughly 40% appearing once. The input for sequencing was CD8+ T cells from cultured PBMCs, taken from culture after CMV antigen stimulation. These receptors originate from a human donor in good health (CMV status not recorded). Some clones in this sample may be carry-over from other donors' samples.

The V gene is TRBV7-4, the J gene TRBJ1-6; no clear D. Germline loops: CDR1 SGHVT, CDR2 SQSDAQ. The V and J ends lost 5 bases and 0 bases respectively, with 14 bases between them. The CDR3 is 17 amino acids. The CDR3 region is CASSDGPTSSYNSPLHF. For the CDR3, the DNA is TGTGCCAGCAGCGACGGACCGACGAGCTCCTATAATTCACCCCTCCACTTT.

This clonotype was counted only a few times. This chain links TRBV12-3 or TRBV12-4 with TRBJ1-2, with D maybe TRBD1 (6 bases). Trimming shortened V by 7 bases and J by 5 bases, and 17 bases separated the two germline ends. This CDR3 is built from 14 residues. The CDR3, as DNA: TGTGCCAGCACCCAAGGGGGGGGACGGTATGGCTACACCTTC. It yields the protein CASTQGGGRYGYTF.

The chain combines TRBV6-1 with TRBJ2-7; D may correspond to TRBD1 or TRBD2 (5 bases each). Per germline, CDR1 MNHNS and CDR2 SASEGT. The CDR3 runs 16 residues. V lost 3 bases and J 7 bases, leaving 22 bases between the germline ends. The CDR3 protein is CASSDRQKEAQVEQYF. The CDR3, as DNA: TGTGCCAGCAGTGACAGACAGAAGGAGGCCCAGGTGGAGCAGTACTTC.

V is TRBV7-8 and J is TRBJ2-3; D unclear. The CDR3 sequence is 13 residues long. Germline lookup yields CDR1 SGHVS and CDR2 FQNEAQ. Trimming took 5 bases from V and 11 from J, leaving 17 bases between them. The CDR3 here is CASSLSGDLLQYF. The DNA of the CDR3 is TGTGCCAGCAGCCTCTCGGGTGATTTGCTGCAGTATTTT.

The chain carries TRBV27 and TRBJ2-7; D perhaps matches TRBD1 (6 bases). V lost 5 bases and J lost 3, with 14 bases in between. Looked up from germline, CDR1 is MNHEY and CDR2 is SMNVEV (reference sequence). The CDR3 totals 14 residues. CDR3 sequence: CASSVSTGRYEQYF. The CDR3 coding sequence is TGTGCCAGCAGTGTTAGTACAGGGCGCTACGAGCAGTACTTC.

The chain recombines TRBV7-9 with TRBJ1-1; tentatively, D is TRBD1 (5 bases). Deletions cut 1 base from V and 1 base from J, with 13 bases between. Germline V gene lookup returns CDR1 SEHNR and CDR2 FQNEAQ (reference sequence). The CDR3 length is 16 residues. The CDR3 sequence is CASSLERGRRNTEAFF. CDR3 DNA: TGTGCCAGCAGCTTAGAGAGGGGCAGGAGGAACACTGAAGCTTTCTTT. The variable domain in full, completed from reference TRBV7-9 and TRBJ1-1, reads DTGVSQNPRHKITKRGQNVTFRCDPISEHNRLYWYRQTLGQGPEFLTYFQNEAQLEKSRLLSDRFSAERPKGSFSTLEIQRTEQGDSAMYLCASSLERGRRNTEAFFGQGTRLTVV.

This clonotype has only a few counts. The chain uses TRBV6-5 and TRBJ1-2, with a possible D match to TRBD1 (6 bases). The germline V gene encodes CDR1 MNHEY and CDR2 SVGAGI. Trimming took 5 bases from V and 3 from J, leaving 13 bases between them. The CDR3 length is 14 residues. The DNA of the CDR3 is TGTGCCAGCAGTATTGACAGGTTGCACTATGGCTACACCTTC. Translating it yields CASSIDRLHYGYTF.

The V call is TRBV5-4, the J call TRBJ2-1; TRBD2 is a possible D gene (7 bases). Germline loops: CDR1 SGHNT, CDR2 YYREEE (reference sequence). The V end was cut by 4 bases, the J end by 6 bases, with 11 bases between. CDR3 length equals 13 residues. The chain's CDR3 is CASSTGGPNEQFF. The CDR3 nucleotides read TGTGCCAGCAGCACGGGGGGCCCCAATGAGCAGTTCTTC.

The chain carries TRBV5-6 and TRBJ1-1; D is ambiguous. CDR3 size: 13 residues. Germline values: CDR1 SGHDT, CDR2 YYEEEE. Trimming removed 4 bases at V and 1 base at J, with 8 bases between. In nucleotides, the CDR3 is TGTGCCAGCAGCAATGGCGGGAACACTGAAGCTTTCTTT. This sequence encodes CASSNGGNTEAFF.

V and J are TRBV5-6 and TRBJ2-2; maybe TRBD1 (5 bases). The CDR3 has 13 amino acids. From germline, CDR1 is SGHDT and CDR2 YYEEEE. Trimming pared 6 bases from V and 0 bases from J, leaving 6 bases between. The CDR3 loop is CASKGSNTGELFF. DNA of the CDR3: TGTGCCAGCAAGGGGTCGAACACCGGGGAGCTGTTTTTT.

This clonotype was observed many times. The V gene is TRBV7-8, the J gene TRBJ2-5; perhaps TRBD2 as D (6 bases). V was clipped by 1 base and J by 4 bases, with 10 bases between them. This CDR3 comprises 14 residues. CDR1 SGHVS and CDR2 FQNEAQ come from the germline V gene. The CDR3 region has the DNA TGTGCCAGCAGCTTAGTTCTAGCGTTAGAGACCCAGTACTTC. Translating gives CASSLVLALETQYF.

CDR3 in DNA: TGTGCCAGCAGTTTTTCGTTGCGGGGGGGCACAGATACGCAGTATTTT. The encoded protein is CASSFSLRGGTDTQYF. The chain employs TRBV12-3 or TRBV12-4 and TRBJ2-3; 8 bases match TRBD2. CDR3 length equals 16 residues. V lost 3 bases to trimming and J lost 1 base; unmatched junction nucleotides: 6.

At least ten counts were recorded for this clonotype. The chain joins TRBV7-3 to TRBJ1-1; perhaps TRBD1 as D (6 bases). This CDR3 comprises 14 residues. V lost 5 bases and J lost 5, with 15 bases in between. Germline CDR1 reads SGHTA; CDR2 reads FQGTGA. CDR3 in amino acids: CASSPLGGGTEAFF. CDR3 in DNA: TGTGCCAGCAGCCCACTAGGGGGTGGAACTGAAGCTTTCTTT. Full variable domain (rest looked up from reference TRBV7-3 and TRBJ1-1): GAGVSQTPSNKVTEKGKYVELRCDPISGHTALYWYRQSLGQGPEFLIYFQGTGAADDSGLPNDRFFAVRPEGSVSTLKIQRTERGDSAVYLCASSPLGGGTEAFFGQGTRLTVV.

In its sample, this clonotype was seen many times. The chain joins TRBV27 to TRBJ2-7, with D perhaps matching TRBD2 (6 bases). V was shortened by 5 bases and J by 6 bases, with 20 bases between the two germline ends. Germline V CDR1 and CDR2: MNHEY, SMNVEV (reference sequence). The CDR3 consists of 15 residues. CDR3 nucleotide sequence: TGTGCCAGCAGTCCCAGCGGGTTAGGTATCGGCGAGCAGTACTTC. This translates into CASSPSGLGIGEQYF.

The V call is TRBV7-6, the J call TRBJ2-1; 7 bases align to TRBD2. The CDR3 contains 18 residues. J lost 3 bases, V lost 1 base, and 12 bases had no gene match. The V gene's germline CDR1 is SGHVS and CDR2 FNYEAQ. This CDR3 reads CASSLESWGTNLYNEQFF. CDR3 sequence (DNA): TGTGCCAGCAGCTTAGAGAGTTGGGGGACTAACCTCTACAATGAGCAGTTCTTC.

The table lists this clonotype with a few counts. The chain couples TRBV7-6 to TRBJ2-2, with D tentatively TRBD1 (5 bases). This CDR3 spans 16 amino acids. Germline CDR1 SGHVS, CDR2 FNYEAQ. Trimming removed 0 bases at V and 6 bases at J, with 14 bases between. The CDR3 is CASSLAPQGRAGELFF. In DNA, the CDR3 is TGTGCCAGCAGCTTAGCGCCCCAGGGCCGCGCCGGGGAGCTGTTTTTT. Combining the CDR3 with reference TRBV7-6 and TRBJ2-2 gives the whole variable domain GAGVSQSPRYKVTKRGQDVALRCDPISGHVSLYWYRQALGQGPEFLTYFNYEAQQDKSGLPNDRFSAERPEGSISTLTIQRTEQRDSAMYRCASSLAPQGRAGELFFGEGSRLTVL.

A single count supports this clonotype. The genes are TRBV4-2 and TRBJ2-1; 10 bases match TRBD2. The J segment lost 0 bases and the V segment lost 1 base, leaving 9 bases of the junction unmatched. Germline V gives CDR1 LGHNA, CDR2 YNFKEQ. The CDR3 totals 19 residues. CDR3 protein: CASSQAFTSGASSYNEQFF. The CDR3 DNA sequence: TGTGCCAGCAGCCAAGCTTTTACTAGCGGGGCCTCCTCCTACAATGAGCAGTTCTTC.

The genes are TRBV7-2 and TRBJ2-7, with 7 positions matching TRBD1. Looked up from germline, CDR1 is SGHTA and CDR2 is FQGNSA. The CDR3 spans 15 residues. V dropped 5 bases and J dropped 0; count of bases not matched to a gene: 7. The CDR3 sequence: CASSPTGQFSYEQYF. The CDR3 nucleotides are TGTGCCAGCAGCCCTACGGGACAGTTCTCCTACGAGCAGTACTTC.

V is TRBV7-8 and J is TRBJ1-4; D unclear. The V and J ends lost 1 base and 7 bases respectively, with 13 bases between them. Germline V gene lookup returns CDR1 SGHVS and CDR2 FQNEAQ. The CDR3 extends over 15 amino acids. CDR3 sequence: CASSLVWVSSEKLFF. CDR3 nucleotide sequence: TGTGCCAGCAGCTTAGTTTGGGTATCTTCTGAAAAACTGTTTTTT.

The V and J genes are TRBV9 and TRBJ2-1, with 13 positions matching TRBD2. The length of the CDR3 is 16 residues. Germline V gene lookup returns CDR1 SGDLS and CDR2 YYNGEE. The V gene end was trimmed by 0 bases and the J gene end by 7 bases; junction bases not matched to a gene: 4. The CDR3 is CASSVGLAGGINEQFF. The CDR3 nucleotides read TGTGCCAGCAGCGTAGGACTAGCGGGGGGAATAAATGAGCAGTTCTTC.

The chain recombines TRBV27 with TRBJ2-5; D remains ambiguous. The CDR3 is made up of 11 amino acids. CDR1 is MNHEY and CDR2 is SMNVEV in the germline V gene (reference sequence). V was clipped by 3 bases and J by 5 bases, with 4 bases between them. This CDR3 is CASSFAETQYF. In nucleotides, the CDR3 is TGTGCCAGCAGTTTCGCCGAGACCCAGTACTTC.

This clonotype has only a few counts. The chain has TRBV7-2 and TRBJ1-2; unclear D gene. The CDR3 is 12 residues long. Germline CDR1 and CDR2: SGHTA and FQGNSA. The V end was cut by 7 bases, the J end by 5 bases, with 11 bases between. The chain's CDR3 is CASTPADYGYTF. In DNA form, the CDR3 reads TGTGCCAGCACTCCAGCGGATTATGGCTACACCTTC.

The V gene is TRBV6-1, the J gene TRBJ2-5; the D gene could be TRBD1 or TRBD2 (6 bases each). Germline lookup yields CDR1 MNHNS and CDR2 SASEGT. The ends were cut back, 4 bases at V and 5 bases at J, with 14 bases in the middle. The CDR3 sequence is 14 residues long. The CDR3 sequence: CASSGQEAGETQYF. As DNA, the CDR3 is TGTGCCAGCAGTGGACAGGAGGCGGGGGAGACCCAGTACTTC.

The CDR3 bases are TGTGCCAGTACTCACGGACAGGACTACAATGAGCAGTTCTTC. Its translation: CASTHGQDYNEQFF. The gene calls are TRBV7-6 and TRBJ2-1, with TRBD1 identical over 7 bases. This CDR3 has 14 amino acids. V trimming: 9 bases; J trimming: 3 bases; junction bases outside the gene matches: 8. Per germline, CDR1 SGHVS and CDR2 FNYEAQ.

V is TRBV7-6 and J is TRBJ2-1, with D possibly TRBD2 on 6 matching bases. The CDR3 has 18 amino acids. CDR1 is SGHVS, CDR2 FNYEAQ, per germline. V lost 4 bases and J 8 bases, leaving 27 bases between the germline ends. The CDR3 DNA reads TGTGCCAGCAGCTCGGGGGAATTCCACCTGGGTTCTTTGGATGAGCAGTTCTTC. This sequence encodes CASSSGEFHLGSLDEQFF.